This T cell receptor (beta chain) appears in the sequencing data of a study of T-cell reconstitution after alpha-beta-depleted transplantation in children. Unique molecular identifiers tagged the TCRbeta library. TCRdb processed the PCR reads anew with MiXCR; each CDR3 protein has one entry. The data contain about 580,000 distinct CDR3 sequences, 23% of them seen just once; the ten biggest clones take up roughly an eighth. Findings of the study overall: There were reportedly several hundred expanded graft clones from which alpha-beta T cells came about two months after transplant. T-cell counts and diversity at one year post-transplant came mainly from newly produced T cells. After transplant, high TCRbeta diversity at day 60 in some patients arose from surviving recipient T cells and thymic progenitors.

The length of the CDR3 is 17 residues. J gave up 1 base and V 5 bases, and 8 bases lay outside the gene matches. Worth noting for this clonotype: Its target is not known.

This sequence joins TRBV12-3 or TRBV12-4 and TRBJ2-3, with 11 bases lining up with TRBD2. This TCR was recovered from a boy younger than two who had a stem cell transplant for acute myeloid leukemia, so the T cells may come from the graft donor. Sequencing was performed on PBMCs, mostly from graft donor cells, taken 360 days after TCRalphabeta/CD19-depleted stem cell transplant. DNA for the CDR3: TGTGCCAGCAGTCAGCGATCTAGCGGGGGGCGCACAGATACGCAGTATTTT. Encoded protein: CASSQRSSGGRTDTQYF.